These 14 T cell receptor beta chains came from one sample sequenced in a study of cytomegalovirus exposure and HLA in healthy donors. The PCR was carried out with 60 Vbeta primers and 13 Jbeta primers. Produced via immunoSEQ multiplex PCR; TCRdb's table is partial and in-frame only. The sample yields approximately 200,000 clones, roughly 84% seen once. The specimen was PBMCs. The receptor set was obtained from a boy younger than 18 in good health and CMV-seronegative.

The chain employs TRBV4-1 and TRBJ2-1, with D unresolved. The V end was cut by 4 bases, the J end by 5 bases, with 12 bases between. Looked up from germline, CDR1 is MGHRA and CDR2 is YSYEKL. The CDR3 is 14 amino acids. The DNA for the CDR3 is TGCGCCAGCAGCCCGTCCCCTCTAGACAATGAGCAGTTCTTC. Translation gives CASSPSPLDNEQFF.

The V call is TRBV7-2, the J call TRBJ1-1; D gene ambiguous. Germline assignment: CDR1 SGHTA and CDR2 FQGNSA. The V end was cut by 1 base, the J end by 0 bases, with 9 bases between. The CDR3 has 15 amino acids. This CDR3 reads CASSLGVLMNTEAFF. CDR3 bases: TGTGCCAGCAGCTTAGGAGTGCTCATGAACACTGAAGCTTTCTTT. Complete variable domain (other parts from reference TRBV7-2 and TRBJ1-1): GAGVSQSPSNKVTEKGKDVELRCDPISGHTALYWYRQSLGQGLEFLIYFQGNSAPDKSGLPSDRFSAERTGGSVSTLTIQRTQQEDSAVYLCASSLGVLMNTEAFFGQGTRLTVV.

The gene calls are TRBV9 and TRBJ2-7, with 7 bases matching TRBD1. The CDR3 length is 12 residues. CDR1 is SGDLS and CDR2 is YYNGEE in the germline V gene. Trimming removed 3 bases from V and 6 bases from J; junction bases left unmatched: 3. CDR3 sequence (DNA): TGTGCCAGCAGCGATACAGGGGTCGAGCAGTACTTC. Protein sequence: CASSDTGVEQYF. The variable domain in full, with the rest retrieved from reference TRBV9 and TRBJ2-7, is DSGVTQTPKHLITATGQRVTLRCSPRSGDLSVYWYQQSLDQGLQFLIQYYNGEERAKGNILERFSAQQFPDLHSELNLSSLELGDSALYFCASSDTGVEQYFGPGTRLTVT.

This clone was seen only a few times. The chain links TRBV2 to TRBJ1-2; 8 nucleotides match TRBD1. The CDR3 loop spans 13 amino acids. CDR1 is SNHLY and CDR2 is FYNNEI in the germline V gene. V lost 3 bases and J lost 7; bases outside the gene matches: 4. The CDR3 coding sequence is TGTGCCAGCAGTGACAGGGGGCGCGGTGGCTACACCTTC. This gives the protein CASSDRGRGGYTF.

This chain's CDR3 is CASSIQGGRSYGYTF. CDR3 coding DNA: TGTGCCAGCAGCATACAGGGGGGAAGGAGCTATGGCTACACCTTC. The chain has TRBV5-4 and TRBJ1-2; 8 bases line up with TRBD1. CDR3 length: 15 residues. Germline-derived CDR1 and CDR2 are SGHNT and YYREEE (reference sequence). Germline trimming cut 4 bases from V and 4 bases from J; bases unmatched to any gene: 9.

The chain recombines TRBV10-3 with TRBJ1-1; D might be TRBD1 (5 bases). Trimming removed 2 bases from V and 5 bases from J, with 6 bases in between. The CDR3 has 12 residues. Looked up from germline, CDR1 is ENHRY and CDR2 is SYGVKD. The CDR3 region is CAISERGTEAFF. CDR3 nucleotides: TGTGCCATCAGTGAGAGGGGTACTGAAGCTTTCTTT.

This clone appeared once. The same CDR3 also results from other DNA sequences found in this sample. The J gene is TRBJ1-5, the V gene TRBV2, with 10 nucleotides matching TRBD1. There are 15 residues in the CDR3. The ends lost 4 bases at V and 0 bases at J; junction bases unmatched: 0. The germline CDR1 and CDR2 sequences are SNHLY and FYNNEI. As DNA, the CDR3 is TGTGCCAGCAGTGGGGACAGGGGTAGCAATCAGCCCCAGCATTTT. Encoded protein: CASSGDRGSNQPQHF.

This chain uses TRBV19 with TRBJ1-6; 7 bases match TRBD1. The V gene's germline CDR1 is LNHDA and CDR2 SQIVND (reference sequence). The CDR3 runs 14 residues. With V trimmed by 5 bases and J by 10 bases, 8 bases remained unmatched. The CDR3 region is CASSLRQGRSPLHF. CDR3 DNA: TGTGCCAGTAGTCTACGACAGGGCCGGTCACCCCTCCACTTT.

J is TRBJ1-5 and V is TRBV2; the D gene is possibly TRBD1 (6 bases). Trimming stripped 8 bases from V and 1 base from J, with 9 bases between. The CDR3 has 13 amino acids. The V gene's germline CDR1 is SNHLY and CDR2 FYNNEI. CDR3 amino acids: CASCGQSNQPQHF. CDR3 bases: TGTGCCAGCTGCGGACAGAGCAATCAGCCCCAGCATTTT.

The chain couples TRBV5-1 to TRBJ1-2, with D possibly TRBD1 on 5 matching bases. This CDR3 comprises 15 residues. V gave up 5 bases and J gave up 4 bases, with 18 bases separating them. Germline CDR1 and CDR2: SGHRS and YFSETQ. The CDR3 spells CASSQAAGSGYGYTF. The CDR3 nucleotides are TGCGCCAGCAGTCAGGCCGCAGGGTCCGGCTATGGCTACACCTTC.

This chain uses TRBV30 with TRBJ2-7; TRBD1 matches 12 bases. The CDR3 is 15 residues long. The V and J ends lost 1 base and 3 bases, in that order; junction bases with no gene match: 4. Germline values: CDR1 GTSNPN, CDR2 SVGIG (reference sequence). CDR3 in amino acids: CAWSAGTGGFYEQYF. CDR3 in DNA: TGTGCCTGGAGTGCCGGGACAGGGGGCTTCTACGAGCAGTACTTC.

V and J are TRBV10-3 and TRBJ2-7, with D unresolved. V lost 2 bases, J lost 5 bases, and 7 bases lay in between. There are 12 residues in the CDR3. Looked up from germline, CDR1 is ENHRY and CDR2 is SYGVKD. CDR3 sequence: CAISEAGHEQYF. For the CDR3, the DNA is TGTGCCATCAGTGAGGCCGGTCACGAGCAGTACTTC.

The chain uses TRBV7-4 and TRBJ2-2; 7 bases are shared with TRBD1. After removal of 6 bases from V and 8 bases from J, the junction contained 18 bases not matched to a gene. CDR1 SGHVT and CDR2 SQSDAQ come from the germline V gene. The CDR3 consists of 17 residues. In DNA form, the CDR3 reads TGTGCCAGCAGAACCGTGGGTGACAGGGAGTATGGAGGGGAGCTGTTTTTT. As protein: CASRTVGDREYGGELFF.

Only a few counts were recorded for this clone. The chain has TRBV7-6 and TRBJ1-1; D possibly corresponds to TRBD1 (6 bases). Germline assignment: CDR1 SGHVS and CDR2 FNYEAQ. V shed 5 bases and J shed 4 bases, with 17 bases lying between them. The CDR3 runs 15 residues. In nucleotides, the CDR3 is TGTGCCAGCAGCGTAACGAACAGGGACGGCACTGAAGCTTTCTTT. Residues: CASSVTNRDGTEAFF.